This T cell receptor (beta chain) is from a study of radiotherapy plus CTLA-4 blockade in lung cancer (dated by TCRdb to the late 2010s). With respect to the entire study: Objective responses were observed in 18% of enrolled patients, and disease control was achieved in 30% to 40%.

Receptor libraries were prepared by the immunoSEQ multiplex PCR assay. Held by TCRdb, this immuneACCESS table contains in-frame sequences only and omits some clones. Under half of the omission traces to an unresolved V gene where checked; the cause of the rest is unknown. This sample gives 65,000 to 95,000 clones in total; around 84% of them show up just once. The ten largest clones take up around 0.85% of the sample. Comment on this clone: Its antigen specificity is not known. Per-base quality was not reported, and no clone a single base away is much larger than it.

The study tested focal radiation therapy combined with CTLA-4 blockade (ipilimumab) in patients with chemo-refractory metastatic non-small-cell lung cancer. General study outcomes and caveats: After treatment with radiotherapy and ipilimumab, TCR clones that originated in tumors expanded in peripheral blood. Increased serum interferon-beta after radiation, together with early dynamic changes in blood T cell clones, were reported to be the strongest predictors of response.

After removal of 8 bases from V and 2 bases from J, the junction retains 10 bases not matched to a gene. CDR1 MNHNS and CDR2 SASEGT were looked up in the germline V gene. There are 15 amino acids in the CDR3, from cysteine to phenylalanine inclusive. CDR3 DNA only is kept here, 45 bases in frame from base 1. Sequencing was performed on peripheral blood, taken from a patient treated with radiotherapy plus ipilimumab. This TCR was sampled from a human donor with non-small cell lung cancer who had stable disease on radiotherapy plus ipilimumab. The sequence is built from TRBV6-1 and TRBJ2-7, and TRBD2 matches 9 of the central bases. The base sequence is TGTGCCAGCGTCGCCTTAGCGGGAGATGCCTACGAGCAGTACTTC. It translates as CASVALAGDAYEQYF.